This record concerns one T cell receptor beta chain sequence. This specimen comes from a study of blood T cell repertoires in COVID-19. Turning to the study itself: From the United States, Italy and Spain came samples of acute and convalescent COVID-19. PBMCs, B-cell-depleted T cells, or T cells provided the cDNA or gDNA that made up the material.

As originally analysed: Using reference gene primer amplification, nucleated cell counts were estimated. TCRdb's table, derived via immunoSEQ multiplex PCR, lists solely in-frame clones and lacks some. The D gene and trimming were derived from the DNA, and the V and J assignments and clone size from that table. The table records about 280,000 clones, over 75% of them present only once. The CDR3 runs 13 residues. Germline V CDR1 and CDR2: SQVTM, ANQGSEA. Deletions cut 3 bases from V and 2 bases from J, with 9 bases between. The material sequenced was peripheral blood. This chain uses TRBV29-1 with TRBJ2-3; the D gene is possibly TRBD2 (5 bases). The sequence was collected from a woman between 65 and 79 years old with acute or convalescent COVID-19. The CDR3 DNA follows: TGCAGCGTTGACCCGGGGAACACAGATACGCAGTATTTT. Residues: CSVDPGNTDTQYF.